The next 24 T cell receptor beta chains were all read from a single sample in a study of spatial heterogeneity in lung cancer. Time point here: blood at routine non-recurrence follow-up after resection. Each CDR3 protein gets one entry after TCRdb re-called the 5' RACE reads with MiXCR. This sample has 110,000 or so distinct CDR3 sequences, with 11% found just once. Specimen: PBMCs, collected at follow-up. The receptor source for this set is a female donor with early-stage non-small cell lung cancer.

The rearrangement links TRBV9 to TRBJ1-4, with D maybe TRBD1 (6 bases). CDR1 is SGDLS and CDR2 is YYNGEE in the germline V gene. CDR3 length: 16 amino acids. Trimming left V 6 bases short and J 0 bases short, with 15 bases between. The CDR3: CASILDRFATNEKLFF. The DNA for the CDR3 is TGTGCCAGCATACTTGACAGGTTCGCAACTAATGAAAAACTGTTTTTT. Using reference TRBV9 and TRBJ1-4 for the parts outside the CDR3, the full variable domain is DSGVTQTPKHLITATGQRVTLRCSPRSGDLSVYWYQQSLDQGLQFLIQYYNGEERAKGNILERFSAQQFPDLHSELNLSSLELGDSALYFCASILDRFATNEKLFFGSGTQLSVL.

This chain connects TRBV20-1 to TRBJ1-1; D is ambiguous. V was pared by 4 bases and J by 5 bases, with 14 bases between. Germline CDR1 reads DFQATT; CDR2 reads SNEGSKA (reference sequence). The CDR3 covers 13 residues. CDR3 region: CSAIRWERTEAFF. The CDR3 region has the DNA TGCAGTGCTATTAGGTGGGAAAGGACTGAAGCTTTCTTT.

CDR3 DNA: TGTGCCAGCAACCCTGGGGGGATTCGGCAGCCCCAGCATTTT. It yields the protein CASNPGGIRQPQHF. This chain links TRBV6-2 or TRBV6-3 with TRBJ1-5; possibly TRBD1 for D (5 bases). Germline-derived CDR1 and CDR2 are MNHEY and SVGEGT. CDR3 size: 14 residues. Trimming stripped 7 bases from V and 7 bases from J, with 17 bases between.

The table lists this clonotype with many counts. DNA for the CDR3: TGTGCCAGTAGTATAGACAGGGGAGCCAAAAACATTCAGTACTTC. Protein: CASSIDRGAKNIQYF. This sequence joins TRBV19 and TRBJ2-4; a weak D match, TRBD1 (6 bases). The CDR3 is 15 residues long. Germline assignment: CDR1 LNHDA and CDR2 SQIVND (reference sequence). Between the trimmed V and J ends, which lost 0 bases and 0 bases, there was a span of 6 bases.

This clonotype was seen many times. This chain uses TRBV5-1 with TRBJ2-5; tentatively, D is TRBD2 (6 bases). This CDR3 contains 16 residues. V was cut by 0 bases and J by 1 base, with 13 bases left in between. Germline V CDR1 and CDR2: SGHRS, YFSETQ. CDR3 DNA sequence: TGCGCCAGCAGCTTGGCCAATACGCGGGGCCAAGAGACCCAGTACTTC. Its translation is CASSLANTRGQETQYF.

In its sample, this clonotype was seen a few times. The chain recombines TRBV7-9 with TRBJ1-4; 8 bases align to TRBD1. CDR3 length: 17 amino acids. V gave up 5 bases and J gave up 5 bases; unmatched junction bases: 13. Germline V lookup: CDR1 SEHNR, CDR2 FQNEAQ (reference sequence). The CDR3 spells CASSPGQGIASNEKLFF. The CDR3 nucleotides are TGTGCCAGCAGCCCCGGACAGGGAATAGCATCAAATGAAAAACTGTTTTTT.

The V and J genes are TRBV24-1 and TRBJ2-5, with 7 bases matching TRBD1. Losses at the gene ends were 4 bases for V and 0 bases for J; bases not matched to a gene: 7. This CDR3 has 16 amino acids. Germline loops: CDR1 KGHDR, CDR2 SFDVKD. The CDR3 sequence is CATSDLGTANQETQYF. In nucleotides, the CDR3 is TGTGCCACCAGTGACCTTGGGACAGCAAACCAAGAGACCCAGTACTTC.

J is TRBJ2-1 and V is TRBV12-3 or TRBV12-4; D unresolved. V was pared by 0 bases and J by 4 bases, with 10 bases between. The CDR3 totals 15 residues. CDR3 region: CASSLALSFYNEQFF. The DNA of the CDR3 is TGTGCCAGCAGTTTAGCGCTTAGCTTTTACAATGAGCAGTTCTTC.

This rearrangement joins TRBV6-1 to TRBJ2-3; no reliable D call. Per the germline V gene, CDR1 is MNHNS and CDR2 is SASEGT. Trimming removed 7 bases at V and 0 bases at J, with 14 bases between. This CDR3 is built from 15 residues. CDR3 amino acids: CASTFRLSSTDTQYF. Written as DNA, the CDR3 is TGTGCCAGCACCTTCAGGTTATCTAGCACAGATACGCAGTATTTT.

This clonotype was seen at least ten times. This chain connects TRBV28 to TRBJ2-1, with D tentatively TRBD1 or TRBD2 (5 bases each). This CDR3 is built from 13 residues. CDR1 and CDR2 (germline): MDHEN, SYDVKM. The V end was cut by 8 bases, the J end by 2 bases, with 10 bases between. The CDR3 DNA is TGTGCCAGCGGGGGAGCCACCTACAATGAGCAGTTCTTC. This sequence encodes CASGGATYNEQFF. Using reference TRBV28 and TRBJ2-1 for the parts outside the CDR3, the full variable domain is DVKVTQSSRYLVKRTGEKVFLECVQDMDHENMFWYRQDPGLGLRLIYFSYDVKMKEKGDIPEGYSVSREKKERFSLILESASTNQTSMYLCASGGATYNEQFFGPGTRLTVL.

At least ten counts were recorded for this clonotype. This chain uses TRBV2 with TRBJ2-2; TRBD2 matches at 8 bases. The CDR3 loop spans 15 amino acids. V was pared by 8 bases and J by 6 bases, with 11 bases of the junction left unmatched. Germline V CDR1 and CDR2: SNHLY, FYNNEI. The CDR3, as DNA: TGTGCCAGCCGGCAGCGGGAGAGTTTCGCCGGGGAGCTGTTTTTT. It codes for CASRQRESFAGELFF.

This clonotype was observed many times. The CDR3 protein is CASSFDREVAYGYTF. The CDR3 DNA sequence: TGTGCCAGCAGTTTCGACAGGGAGGTGGCCTATGGCTACACCTTC. This sequence joins TRBV6-5 and TRBJ1-2; 7 bases are shared with TRBD1. V lost 4 bases and J lost 4; bases outside the gene matches: 9. Looked up from germline, CDR1 is MNHEY and CDR2 is SVGAGI. This CDR3 comprises 15 residues.

The rearrangement uses TRBV28 and TRBJ1-3, with D unclear. V was shortened by 2 bases and J by 0 bases, with 8 bases between the two germline ends. The CDR3 has 15 residues. Germline CDR1 and CDR2: MDHEN and SYDVKM. The CDR3: CASSLTLNSGNTIYF. CDR3 coding DNA: TGTGCCAGCAGTTTAACCCTAAACTCTGGAAACACCATATATTTT.

The rearrangement joins TRBV11-2 to TRBJ2-1; tentative D call: TRBD1 (6 bases). The germline V and J ends were trimmed by 0 bases and 13 bases, with 10 bases remaining between them. CDR1 is SGHAT and CDR2 is FQNNGV in the germline V gene. The CDR3 has 12 amino acids. As DNA, the CDR3 is TGTGCCAGCAGCTTAGATAACAGGGAACAGTTCTTC. Protein sequence: CASSLDNREQFF.

This clonotype has only a few counts. DNA of the CDR3: TGTGCCAGCTCTCGGGAGGAATGGACCGGGGAGCTGTTTTTT. Encoded protein: CASSREEWTGELFF. The chain is built from TRBV18 and TRBJ2-2, with TRBD2 matching 7 bases. The CDR3 spans 14 residues. The germline V gene has CDR1 KGHSH and CDR2 LQKENI. Losses at the gene ends were 6 bases for V and 5 bases for J; bases not matched to a gene: 6.

This clonotype was detected many times. The chain uses TRBV10-3 and TRBJ2-5; D unresolved. The CDR3 contains 12 residues. With 2 bases removed from V and 4 bases from J, the gap between germline ends came to 5 bases. In germline, CDR1 is ENHRY, CDR2 SYGVKD. The CDR3 nucleotides read TGTGCCATCAGTGAGCGTGGAGAGACCCAGTACTTC. Protein sequence: CAISERGETQYF.

This clonotype appeared a few times. V and J are TRBV7-9 and TRBJ1-2; D remains ambiguous. The V end lost 1 base, the J end lost 0 bases, and 15 bases lay between the germline ends. CDR1 SEHNR and CDR2 FQNEAQ come from the germline V gene (reference sequence). The CDR3 length is 17 residues. CDR3 protein: CASSLGVTRTPNYGYTF. CDR3 coding DNA: TGTGCCAGCAGCTTAGGGGTGACGAGGACTCCTAACTATGGCTACACCTTC.

Remarks on this clonotype: Relative to the germline gene, one junction end is altered; a read error may explain this. The rearrangement joins TRBV4-3 to TRBJ1-2; D perhaps matches TRBD1 (6 bases). The CDR3 is 17 amino acids. The germline CDR1 and CDR2 sequences are LGHNA and YSLEER. In DNA form, the CDR3 reads TGCGCCAGCAGCCAAGAGAGCGGGGTGCACAGGGCCTATGGCTTCACCTTC. Its translation is CASSQESGVHRAYGFTF.

This clonotype was seen only once. J is TRBJ1-4 and V is TRBV10-2; 7 bases are shared with TRBD1. The J segment lost 5 bases and the V segment lost 7 bases, leaving 4 bases of the junction unmatched. CDR3 size: 13 residues. Germline V gives CDR1 WSHSY, CDR2 SAAADI. This chain's CDR3 is CASTRDRNEKLFF. Here the CDR3 DNA reads TGCGCCAGCACCCGGGACAGAAATGAAAAACTGTTTTTT.

This clonotype was observed many times. The V gene is TRBV12-3 or TRBV12-4, the J gene TRBJ1-1; D remains ambiguous. Trimming cost V 5 bases and J 0 bases, with 10 bases left between them. This CDR3 has 14 residues. CDR3 bases: TGTGCCAGCAGTCCCTCCACAGTGAACACTGAAGCTTTCTTT. It translates to CASSPSTVNTEAFF.

This chain uses TRBV7-9 with TRBJ2-7; D possibly corresponds to TRBD1 (5 bases). Per the germline V gene, CDR1 is SEHNR and CDR2 is FQNEAQ (reference sequence). V shed 1 base and J shed 7 bases, with 14 bases lying between them. This CDR3 contains 14 residues. The CDR3 DNA follows: TGTGCCAGCAGCTTAGGGGCAGGGCTGGAGGAGCAGTACTTC. This translates into CASSLGAGLEEQYF.

V is TRBV24-1 and J is TRBJ2-7; tentatively, D is TRBD1 (5 bases). The CDR3 is 12 residues long. Germline CDR1 reads KGHDR; CDR2 reads SFDVKD. Trimming left V 1 base short and J 6 bases short, with 6 bases between. CDR3 amino acids: CATSDLGVEQYF. CDR3 nucleotides: TGTGCCACCAGTGATTTAGGGGTCGAGCAGTACTTC.

This clonotype was observed at least ten times. This chain uses TRBV7-3 with TRBJ2-3; no reliable D call. This CDR3 comprises 14 residues. With 2 bases removed from V and 4 bases from J, the gap between germline ends came to 10 bases. Germline CDR1 and CDR2: SGHTA and FQGTGA. CDR3 in amino acids: CASSLAPEADTQYF. For the CDR3, the DNA is TGTGCCAGCAGCTTAGCCCCCGAGGCAGATACGCAGTATTTT.

This chain links TRBV28 with TRBJ1-5; D may be TRBD1 (6 bases). CDR1 and CDR2 from the germline V gene are MDHEN and SYDVKM. The CDR3 has 17 amino acids. The V gene lost 2 bases and the J gene lost 5 bases, with 19 bases spanning the gap. The CDR3 sequence: CASSLPHGGRRDQPQHF. CDR3 bases: TGTGCCAGCAGTTTACCTCACGGGGGGCGGCGAGATCAGCCCCAGCATTTT.